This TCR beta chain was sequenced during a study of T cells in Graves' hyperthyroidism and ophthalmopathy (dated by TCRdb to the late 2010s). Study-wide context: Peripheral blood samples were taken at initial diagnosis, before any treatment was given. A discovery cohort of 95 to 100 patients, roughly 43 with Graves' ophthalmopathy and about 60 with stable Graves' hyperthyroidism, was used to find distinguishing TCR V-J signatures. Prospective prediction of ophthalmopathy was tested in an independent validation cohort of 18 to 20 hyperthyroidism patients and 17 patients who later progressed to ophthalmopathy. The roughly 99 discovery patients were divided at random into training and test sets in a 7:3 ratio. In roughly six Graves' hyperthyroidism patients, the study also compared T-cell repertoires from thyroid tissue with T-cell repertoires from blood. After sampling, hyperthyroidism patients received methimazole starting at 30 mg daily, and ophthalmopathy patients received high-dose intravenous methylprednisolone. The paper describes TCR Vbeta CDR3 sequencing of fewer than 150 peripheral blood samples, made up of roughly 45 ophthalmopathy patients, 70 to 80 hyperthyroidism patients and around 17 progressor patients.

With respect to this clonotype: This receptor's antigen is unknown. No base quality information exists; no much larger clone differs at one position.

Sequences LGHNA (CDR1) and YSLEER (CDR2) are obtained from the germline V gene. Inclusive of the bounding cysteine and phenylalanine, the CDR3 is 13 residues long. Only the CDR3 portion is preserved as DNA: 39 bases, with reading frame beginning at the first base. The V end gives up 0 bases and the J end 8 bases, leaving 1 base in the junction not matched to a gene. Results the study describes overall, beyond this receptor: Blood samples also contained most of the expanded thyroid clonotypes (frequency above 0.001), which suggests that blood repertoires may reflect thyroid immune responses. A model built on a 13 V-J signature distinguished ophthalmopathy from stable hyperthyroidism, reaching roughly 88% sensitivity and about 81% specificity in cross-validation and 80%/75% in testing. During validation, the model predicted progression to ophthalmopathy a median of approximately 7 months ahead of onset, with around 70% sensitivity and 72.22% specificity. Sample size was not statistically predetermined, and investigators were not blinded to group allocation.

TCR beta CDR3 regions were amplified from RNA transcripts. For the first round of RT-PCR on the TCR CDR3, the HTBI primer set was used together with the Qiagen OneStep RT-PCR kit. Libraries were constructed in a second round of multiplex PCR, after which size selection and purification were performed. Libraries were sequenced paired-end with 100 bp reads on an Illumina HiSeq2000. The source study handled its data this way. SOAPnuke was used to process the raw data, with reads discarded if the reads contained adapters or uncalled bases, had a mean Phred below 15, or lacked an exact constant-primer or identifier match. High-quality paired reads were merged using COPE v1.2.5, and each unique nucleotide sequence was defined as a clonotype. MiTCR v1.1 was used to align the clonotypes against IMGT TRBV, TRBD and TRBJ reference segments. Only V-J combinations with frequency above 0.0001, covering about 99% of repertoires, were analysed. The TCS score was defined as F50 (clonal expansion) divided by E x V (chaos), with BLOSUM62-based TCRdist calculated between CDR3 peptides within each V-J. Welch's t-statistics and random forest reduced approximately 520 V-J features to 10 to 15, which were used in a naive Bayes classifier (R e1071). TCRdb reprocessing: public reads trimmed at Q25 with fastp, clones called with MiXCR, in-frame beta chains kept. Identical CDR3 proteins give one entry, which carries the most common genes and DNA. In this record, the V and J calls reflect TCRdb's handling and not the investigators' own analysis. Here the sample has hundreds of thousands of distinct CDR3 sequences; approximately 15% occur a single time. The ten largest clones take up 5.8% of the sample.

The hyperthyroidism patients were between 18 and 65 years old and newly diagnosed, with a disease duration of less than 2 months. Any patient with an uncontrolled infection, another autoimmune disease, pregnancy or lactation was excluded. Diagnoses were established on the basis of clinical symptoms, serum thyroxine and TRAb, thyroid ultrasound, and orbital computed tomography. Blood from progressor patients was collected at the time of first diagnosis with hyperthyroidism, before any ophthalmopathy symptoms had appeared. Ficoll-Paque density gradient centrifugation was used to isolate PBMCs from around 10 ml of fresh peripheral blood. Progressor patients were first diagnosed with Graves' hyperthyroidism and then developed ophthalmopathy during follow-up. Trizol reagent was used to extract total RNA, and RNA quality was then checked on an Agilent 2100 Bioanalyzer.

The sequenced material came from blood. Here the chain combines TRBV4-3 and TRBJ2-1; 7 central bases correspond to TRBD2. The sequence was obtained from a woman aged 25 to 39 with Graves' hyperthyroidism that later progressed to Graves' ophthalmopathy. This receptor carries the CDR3 CASSQDRGDEQFF. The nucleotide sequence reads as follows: TGCGCCAGCAGCCAAGACCGGGGGGATGAGCAGTTCTTC.